Listed here are 17 T cell receptor beta chains from one sample, sequenced in a study of CXCR3-negative and CXCR3-positive naive CD8 T cells (dated by TCRdb to between 2018 and 2020). Study-level results and caveats: Compared with CXCR3-negative naive cells, CXCR3-positive naive cells had TRB CDR3s with higher hydrophobicity (lower Kidera factor 4), lower energy, and higher strength and volume indices.

The sequencing machine was a NextSeq 550. The Human TCR Profiling Kit (MiLaboratory) was used to make UMI-labeled 5' RACE TRB cDNA libraries. With the reads reprocessed by TCRdb, a single entry stands for each CDR3 protein sequence and no DNA is reported. The sample table gives about 89,000 distinct CDR3 sequences. Less than 1.1% of the sample rests with the top ten. These receptors have no known antigen. Sequencing was performed on naive CXCR3+ CD8+ T cells from blood. The cell subset or site label of this sample denotes: CD45RO-CCR7+CD27+CD95- naive CD8+ T cells expressing CXCR3 (TNR3+). The receptors originated from a human donor in good health. Some clones in this sample may be carry-over from other donors' samples.

J is TRBJ2-7 and V is TRBV7-2. There are 14 residues in the CDR3. The V gene's germline CDR1 is SGHTA and CDR2 FQGNSA. The CDR3 loop reads CASSLARGSYEQYF. The full variable domain, in which reference TRBV7-2 and TRBJ2-7 provide the parts outside the CDR3, is GAGVSQSPSNKVTEKGKDVELRCDPISGHTALYWYRQSLGQGLEFLIYFQGNSAPDKSGLPSDRFSAERTGGSVSTLTIQRTQQEDSAVYLCASSLARGSYEQYFGPGTRLTVT.

J is TRBJ2-1 and V is TRBV6-1. The CDR3 runs to 14 residues. Germline CDR1 MNHNS, CDR2 SASEGT. This CDR3 reads CASTQLGSYNEQFF.

V is TRBV5-4 and J is TRBJ2-5; the TCRdb call, TRBD2, lacks DNA for checking. The CDR3 length is 14 residues. The V gene's germline CDR1 is SGHNT and CDR2 YYREEE (reference sequence). The chain's CDR3 is CASSLLAGEETQYF.

V and J are TRBV29-1 and TRBJ2-7; TCRdb gives TRBD1 as the D gene, but with no DNA this cannot be confirmed. The CDR3 totals 12 residues. Looked up from germline, CDR1 is SQVTM and CDR2 is ANQGSEA. CDR3 region: CSVRRDSTLQYF.

The chain couples TRBV5-1 to TRBJ2-7; the D gene TCRdb calls, TRBD1, cannot be checked with no DNA. CDR1 is SGHRS, CDR2 YFSETQ, per germline. CDR3 length: 14 residues. The CDR3 reads CASWAGQGAHEQYF. The whole variable domain, filled in from reference TRBV5-1 and TRBJ2-7, reads KAGVTQTPRYLIKTRGQQVTLSCSPISGHRSVSWYQQTPGQGLQFLFEYFSETQRNKGNFPGRFSGRQFSNSRSEMNVSTLELGDSALYLCASWAGQGAHEQYFGPGTRLTVT.

The V and J genes are TRBV7-9 and TRBJ1-4; TCRdb calls TRBD1, which cannot be checked without DNA. Germline CDR1 and CDR2: SEHNR and FQNEAQ (reference sequence). CDR3 length equals 16 residues. This chain's CDR3 is CASSLIGTDANEKLFF. Full variable domain (missing parts from reference TRBV7-9 and TRBJ1-4): DTGVSQNPRHKITKRGQNVTFRCDPISEHNRLYWYRQTLGQGPEFLTYFQNEAQLEKSRLLSDRFSAERPKGSFSTLEIQRTEQGDSAMYLCASSLIGTDANEKLFFGSGTQLSVL.

V and J are TRBV4-3 and TRBJ2-1; TCRdb returns TRBD2, unconfirmable since there is no DNA. The CDR3 covers 16 residues. The germline V gene has CDR1 LGHNA and CDR2 YSLEER. The CDR3 loop reads CASSFRLAGAGNEQFF.

V is TRBV12-3 or TRBV12-4 and J is TRBJ1-1. The CDR3 totals 12 residues. The CDR3 protein is CASSLGTTEAFF.

This chain links TRBV29-1 with TRBJ2-7; TCRdb names TRBD1, which stays unverified in the absence of DNA. The CDR3 is 13 amino acids. Germline lookup yields CDR1 SQVTM and CDR2 ANQGSEA. The chain's CDR3 is CSAGGTGAYEQYF.

The chain combines TRBV7-3 with TRBJ1-1; the D gene TCRdb calls, TRBD1, cannot be checked with no DNA. The germline V gene has CDR1 SGHTA and CDR2 FQGTGA. The CDR3 totals 15 residues. The CDR3 here is CASSLTQGTGTEAFF.

V is TRBV7-7 and J is TRBJ2-7; the D call from TCRdb, TRBD2, cannot be confirmed without DNA. The CDR3 loop spans 15 amino acids. CDR1 and CDR2 from the germline V gene are SSHAT and FNYEAQ (reference sequence). The CDR3 loop is CASSPGPSGAYEQYF. Complete variable domain (other parts from reference TRBV7-7 and TRBJ2-7): GAGVSQSPRYKVTKRGQDVTLRCDPISSHATLYWYQQALGQGPEFLTYFNYEAQPDKSGLPSDRFSAERPEGSISTLTIQRTEQRDSAMYRCASSPGPSGAYEQYFGPGTRLTVT.

The chain joins TRBV19 to TRBJ1-1. The CDR3 spans 14 residues. From germline, CDR1 is LNHDA and CDR2 SQIVND (reference sequence). CDR3 region: CASSIGGTNTEAFF.

The J gene is TRBJ2-7, the V gene TRBV28; TCRdb picks TRBD1, but there is no DNA to check that call. Germline CDR1 MDHEN, CDR2 SYDVKM. The CDR3 is 16 residues long. The CDR3 sequence: CASSLSRWVMSYEQYF. Full variable domain (remainder filled in from reference TRBV28 and TRBJ2-7): DVKVTQSSRYLVKRTGEKVFLECVQDMDHENMFWYRQDPGLGLRLIYFSYDVKMKEKGDIPEGYSVSREKKERFSLILESASTNQTSMYLCASSLSRWVMSYEQYFGPGTRLTVT.

V and J are TRBV7-6 and TRBJ2-1. Germline assignment: CDR1 SGHVS and CDR2 FNYEAQ. This CDR3 contains 11 residues. The CDR3 here is CASSAQDEQFF.

The V gene is TRBV15, the J gene TRBJ2-5; TCRdb picks TRBD1, but there is no DNA to check that call. Looked up from germline, CDR1 is LNHNV and CDR2 is YYDKDF (reference sequence). The CDR3 is 15 residues long. CDR3 protein: CATSRRRGSGETQYF.

The chain is built from TRBV7-3 and TRBJ2-5. This CDR3 comprises 13 residues. The germline V gene encodes CDR1 SGHTA and CDR2 FQGTGA. The CDR3 here is CASSLDIGETQYF.

The rearrangement links TRBV29-1 to TRBJ2-2. From germline, CDR1 is SQVTM and CDR2 ANQGSEA. This CDR3 region has 12 residues. CDR3 amino acids: CSVVQNTGELFF.